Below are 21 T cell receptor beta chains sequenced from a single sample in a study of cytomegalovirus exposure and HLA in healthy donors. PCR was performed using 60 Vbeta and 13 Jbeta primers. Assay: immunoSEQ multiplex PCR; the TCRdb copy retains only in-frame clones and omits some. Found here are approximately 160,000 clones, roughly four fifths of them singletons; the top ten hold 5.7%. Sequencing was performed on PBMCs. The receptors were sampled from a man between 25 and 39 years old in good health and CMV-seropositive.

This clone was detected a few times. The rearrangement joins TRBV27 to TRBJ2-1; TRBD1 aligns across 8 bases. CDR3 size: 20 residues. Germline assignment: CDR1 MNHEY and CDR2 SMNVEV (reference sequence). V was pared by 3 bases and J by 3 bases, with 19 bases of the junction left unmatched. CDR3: CASSFFSPAIGTGFYNEQFF. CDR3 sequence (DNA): TGTGCCAGCAGTTTTTTTTCACCAGCTATTGGGACAGGTTTCTACAATGAGCAGTTCTTC.

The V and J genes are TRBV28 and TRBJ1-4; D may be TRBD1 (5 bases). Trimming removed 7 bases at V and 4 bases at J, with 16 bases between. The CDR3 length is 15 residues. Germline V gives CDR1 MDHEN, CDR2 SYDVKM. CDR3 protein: CASTSTDTFNEKLFF. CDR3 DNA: TGTGCCAGCACCTCGACGGACACATTTAATGAAAAACTGTTTTTT. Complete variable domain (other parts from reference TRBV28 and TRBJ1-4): DVKVTQSSRYLVKRTGEKVFLECVQDMDHENMFWYRQDPGLGLRLIYFSYDVKMKEKGDIPEGYSVSREKKERFSLILESASTNQTSMYLCASTSTDTFNEKLFFGSGTQLSVL.

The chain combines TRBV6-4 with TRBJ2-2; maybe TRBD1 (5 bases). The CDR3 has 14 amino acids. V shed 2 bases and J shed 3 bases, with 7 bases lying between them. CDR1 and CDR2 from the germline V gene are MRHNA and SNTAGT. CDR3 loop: CASSDGAHTGELFF. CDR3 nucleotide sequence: TGTGCCAGCAGTGACGGGGCCCACACCGGGGAGCTGTTTTTT.

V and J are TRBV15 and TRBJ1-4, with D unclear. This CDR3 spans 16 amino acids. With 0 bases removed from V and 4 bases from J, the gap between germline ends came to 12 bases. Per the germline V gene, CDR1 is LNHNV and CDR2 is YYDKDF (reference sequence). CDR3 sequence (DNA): TGTGCCACCAGCAGAGATCAGCAGGTCAATAATGAAAAACTGTTTTTT. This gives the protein CATSRDQQVNNEKLFF.

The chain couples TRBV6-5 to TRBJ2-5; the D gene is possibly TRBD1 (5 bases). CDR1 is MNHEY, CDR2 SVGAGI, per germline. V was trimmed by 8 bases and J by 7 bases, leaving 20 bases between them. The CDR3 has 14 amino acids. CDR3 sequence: CASAPTPSQGTQYF. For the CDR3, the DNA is TGTGCCAGCGCCCCAACTCCCAGTCAGGGGACCCAGTACTTC.

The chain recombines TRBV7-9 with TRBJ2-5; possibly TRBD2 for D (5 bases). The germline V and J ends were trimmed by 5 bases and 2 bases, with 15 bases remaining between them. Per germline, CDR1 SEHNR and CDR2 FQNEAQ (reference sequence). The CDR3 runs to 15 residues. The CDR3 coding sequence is TGTGCCAGCAGCCGAACTAGGCTACAACAAGAGACCCAGTACTTC. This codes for CASSRTRLQQETQYF.

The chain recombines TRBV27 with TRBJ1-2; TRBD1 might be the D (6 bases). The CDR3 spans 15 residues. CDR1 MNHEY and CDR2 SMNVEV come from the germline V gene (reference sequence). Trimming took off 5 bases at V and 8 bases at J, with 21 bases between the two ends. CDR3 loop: CASSGYRVGLGGYTF. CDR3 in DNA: TGTGCCAGCAGTGGTTACAGGGTGGGGCTAGGGGGCTACACCTTC.

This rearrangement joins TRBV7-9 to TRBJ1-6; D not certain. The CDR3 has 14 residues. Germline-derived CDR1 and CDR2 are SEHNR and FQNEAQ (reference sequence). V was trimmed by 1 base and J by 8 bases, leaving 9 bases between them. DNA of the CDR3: TGTGCCAGCAGCTTAGGGCAGGACTATTCACCCCTCCACTTT. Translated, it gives CASSLGQDYSPLHF.

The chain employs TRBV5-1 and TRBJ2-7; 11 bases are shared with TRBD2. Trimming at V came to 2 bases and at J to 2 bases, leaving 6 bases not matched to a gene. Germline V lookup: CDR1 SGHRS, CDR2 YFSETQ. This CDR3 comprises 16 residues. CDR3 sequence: CASSFGSGGVPYEQYF. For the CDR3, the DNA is TGCGCCAGCAGCTTCGGTAGCGGGGGGGTTCCCTACGAGCAGTACTTC.

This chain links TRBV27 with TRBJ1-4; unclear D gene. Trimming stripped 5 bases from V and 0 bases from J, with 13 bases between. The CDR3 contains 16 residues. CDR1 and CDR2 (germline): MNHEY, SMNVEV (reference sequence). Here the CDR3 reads CASSPILGATNEKLFF. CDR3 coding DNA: TGTGCCAGCAGTCCCATCCTAGGAGCAACTAATGAAAAACTGTTTTTT.

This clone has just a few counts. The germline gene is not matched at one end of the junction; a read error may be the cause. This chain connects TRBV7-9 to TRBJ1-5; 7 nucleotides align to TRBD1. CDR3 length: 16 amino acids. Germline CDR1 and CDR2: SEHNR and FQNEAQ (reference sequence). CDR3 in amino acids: CSSSLAAGGSNQPQHF. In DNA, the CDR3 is TGTTCCAGCAGCTTAGCGGCAGGGGGAAGCAATCAGCCCCAGCATTTT. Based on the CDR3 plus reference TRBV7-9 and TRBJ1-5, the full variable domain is DTGVSQNPRHKITKRGQNVTFRCDPISEHNRLYWYRQTLGQGPEFLTYFQNEAQLEKSRLLSDRFSAERPKGSFSTLEIQRTEQGDSAMYLCSSSLAAGGSNQPQHFGDGTRLSIL.

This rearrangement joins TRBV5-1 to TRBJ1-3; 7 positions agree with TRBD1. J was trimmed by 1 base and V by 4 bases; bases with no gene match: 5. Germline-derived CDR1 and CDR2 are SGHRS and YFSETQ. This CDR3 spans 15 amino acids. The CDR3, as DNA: TGCGCCAGCAGCCGACAGGGACATTCTGGAAACACCATATATTTT. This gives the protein CASSRQGHSGNTIYF.

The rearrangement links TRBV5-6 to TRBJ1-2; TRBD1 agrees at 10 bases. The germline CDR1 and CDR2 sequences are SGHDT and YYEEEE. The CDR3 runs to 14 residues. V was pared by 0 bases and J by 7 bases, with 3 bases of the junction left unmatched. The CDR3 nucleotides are TGTGCCAGCAGCTTGGTGGGACAGGGGTTTGGCTACACCTTC. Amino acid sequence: CASSLVGQGFGYTF.

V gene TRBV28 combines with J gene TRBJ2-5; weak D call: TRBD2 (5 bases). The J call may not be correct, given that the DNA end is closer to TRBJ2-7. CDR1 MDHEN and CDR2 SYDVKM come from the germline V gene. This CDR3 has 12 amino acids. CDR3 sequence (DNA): TGTGCCATATCGGGGTACTCCTACGAGCAGTACTTC. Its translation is CAISGYSYEQYF.

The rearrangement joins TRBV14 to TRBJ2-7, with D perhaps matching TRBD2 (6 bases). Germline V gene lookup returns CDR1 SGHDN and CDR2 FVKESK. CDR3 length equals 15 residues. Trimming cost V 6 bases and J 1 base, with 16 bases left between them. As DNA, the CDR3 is TGTGCCAGCAGGCTTACTCTCGGGGGATCCTACGAGCAGTACTTC. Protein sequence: CASRLTLGGSYEQYF.

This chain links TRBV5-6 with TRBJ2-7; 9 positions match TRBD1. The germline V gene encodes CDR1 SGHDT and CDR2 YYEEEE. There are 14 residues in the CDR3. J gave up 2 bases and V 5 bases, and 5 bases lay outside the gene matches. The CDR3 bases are TGTGCCAGCAGGCTGAGACAGGGGGCCTACGAGCAGTACTTC. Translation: CASRLRQGAYEQYF.

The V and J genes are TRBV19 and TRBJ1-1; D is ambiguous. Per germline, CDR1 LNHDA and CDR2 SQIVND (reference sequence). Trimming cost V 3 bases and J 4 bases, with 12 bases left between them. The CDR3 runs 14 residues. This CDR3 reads CASSMTGMGTEAFF. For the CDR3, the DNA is TGTGCCAGTAGTATGACGGGAATGGGCACTGAAGCTTTCTTT.

CDR3 region: CASSSDRASVGTEAFF. In DNA, the CDR3 is TGTGCCAGCAGCTCTGACAGGGCCTCCGTAGGCACTGAAGCTTTCTTT. V is TRBV6-6 and J is TRBJ1-1; TRBD1 aligns across 7 bases. Germline V gene sequence: CDR1 MNHNY, CDR2 SVGAGI (reference sequence). The CDR3 runs 16 residues. The V gene end was trimmed by 6 bases and the J gene end by 4 bases; junction bases not matched to a gene: 14.

As DNA, the CDR3 is TGCGCCAGCATGATAGGGGCGAACACTGAAGCTTTCTTT. Translating gives CASMIGANTEAFF. The rearrangement joins TRBV5-1 to TRBJ1-1; tentative D call: TRBD1 (5 bases). V lost 6 bases and J 1 base, leaving 10 bases between the germline ends. Germline CDR1 is SGHRS and CDR2 is YFSETQ. The CDR3 is made up of 13 amino acids.

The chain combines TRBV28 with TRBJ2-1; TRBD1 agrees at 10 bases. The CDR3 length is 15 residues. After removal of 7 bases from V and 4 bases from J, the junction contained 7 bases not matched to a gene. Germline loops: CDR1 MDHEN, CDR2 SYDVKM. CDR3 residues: CASTPQGQGYNEQFF. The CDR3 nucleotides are TGTGCCAGCACCCCACAGGGACAGGGGTACAATGAGCAGTTCTTC.

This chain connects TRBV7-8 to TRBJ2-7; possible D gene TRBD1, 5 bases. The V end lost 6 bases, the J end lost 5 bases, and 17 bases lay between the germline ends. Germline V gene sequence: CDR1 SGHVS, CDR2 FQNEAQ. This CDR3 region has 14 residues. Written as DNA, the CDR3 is TGTGCCAGCAGTGTTTCGGACCCCAGGGACGAGCAGTACTTC. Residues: CASSVSDPRDEQYF. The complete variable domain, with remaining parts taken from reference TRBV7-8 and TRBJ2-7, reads GAGVSQSPRYKVAKRGQDVALRCDPISGHVSLFWYQQALGQGPEFLTYFQNEAQLDKSGLPSDRFFAERPEGSVSTLKIQRTQQEDSAVYLCASSVSDPRDEQYFGPGTRLTVT.